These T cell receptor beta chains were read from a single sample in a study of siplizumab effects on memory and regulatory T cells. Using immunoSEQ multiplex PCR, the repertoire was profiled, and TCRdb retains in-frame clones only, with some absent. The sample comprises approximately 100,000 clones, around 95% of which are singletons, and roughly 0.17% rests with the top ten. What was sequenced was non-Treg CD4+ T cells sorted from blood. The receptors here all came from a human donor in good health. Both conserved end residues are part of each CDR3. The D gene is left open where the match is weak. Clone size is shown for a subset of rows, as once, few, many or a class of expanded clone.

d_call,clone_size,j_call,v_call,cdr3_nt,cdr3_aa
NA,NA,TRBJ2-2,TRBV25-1,TGTGCCAGCAGGGTGGCGGGCGCGAACACCGGGGAGCTGTTTTTT,CASRVAGANTGELFF
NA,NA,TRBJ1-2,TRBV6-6,TGTGCCAGCAGTCTACAGGGAGGCTATGGCTACACCTTC,CASSLQGGYGYTF
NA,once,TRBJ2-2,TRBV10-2,TGCGCCAGCAGTGAGGCGGTGAACACCGGGGAGCTGTTTTTT,CASSEAVNTGELFF
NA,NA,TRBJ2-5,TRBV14,TGTGCCAGCAGCCAACTTTCCGAGACCCAGTACTTC,CASSQLSETQYF
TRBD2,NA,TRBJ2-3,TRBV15,TGTGCCACCAGCAGTGGGGGCTTAGCGGGGGGCACAGATACGCAGTATTTT,CATSSGGLAGGTDTQYF
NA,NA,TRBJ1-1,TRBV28,TGTGCCACCGAATGGGGGACGGTGAACACTGAAGCTTTCTTT,CATEWGTVNTEAFF
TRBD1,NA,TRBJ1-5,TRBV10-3,TGTGCCATCAGTGAAAGGACAGGACGCGTAGGGCCCCAGCATTTT,CAISERTGRVGPQHF
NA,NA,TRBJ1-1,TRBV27,TGTGCCAGCAGTTCGCTTACAGGGTGGGCTGAAGCTTTCTTT,CASSSLTGWAEAFF
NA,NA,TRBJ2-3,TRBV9,TGTGCCAGCAGTGCTACCGGGACTAGCACAGATACGCAGTATTTT,CASSATGTSTDTQYF
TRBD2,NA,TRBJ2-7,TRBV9,TGTGCCAGCAGCGTAGGGCTAGCGGACGAGCAGTACTTC,CASSVGLADEQYF
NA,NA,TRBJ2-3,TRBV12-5,TGTGCTAGTGGTTCGACCGACCGTGCAGATACGCAGTATTTT,CASGSTDRADTQYF
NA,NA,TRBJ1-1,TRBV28,TGTGCCAGCAGTTTAGGGGGGCGGCACACTGAAGCTTTCTTT,CASSLGGRHTEAFF
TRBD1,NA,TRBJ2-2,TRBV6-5,TGTGCCAGCAGCCGGACAGGGGTCAACACCGGGGAGCTGTTTTTT,CASSRTGVNTGELFF
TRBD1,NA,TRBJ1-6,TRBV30,TGTGCCTGGAGTTTACAGGGGTATTCACCCCTCCACTTT,CAWSLQGYSPLHF
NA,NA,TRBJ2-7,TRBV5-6,TGTGCCAGCAGAGCCACCGGGACACTCGCCTACGAGCAGTACTTC,CASRATGTLAYEQYF
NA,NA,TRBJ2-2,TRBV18,TGTGCCAGCTCACCACCGTCCGGAACGAACACCGGGGAGCTGTTTTTT,CASSPPSGTNTGELFF
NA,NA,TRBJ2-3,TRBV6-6,TGTGCCAGCAGCGGACTGGAGGGAGATACGCAGTATTTT,CASSGLEGDTQYF
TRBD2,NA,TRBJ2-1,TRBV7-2,TGTGCCAGCAGCCCTCCGGGACTAGCAATAAATGAGCAGTTCTTC,CASSPPGLAINEQFF
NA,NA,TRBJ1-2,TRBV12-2,TGTGCAAGTCGCTTAGCGGTTTTGTCGGTTCACGGCTACACCTTC,CASRLAVLSVHGYTF
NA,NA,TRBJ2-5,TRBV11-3,TGTGCCAGCAGTCGATTCTACCAAGAGACCCAGTACTTC,CASSRFYQETQYF
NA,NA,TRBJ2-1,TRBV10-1,TGCGCCAGCAGTTTAACGCGGCAAAGCCCTTACAATGAGCAGTTCTTC,CASSLTRQSPYNEQFF
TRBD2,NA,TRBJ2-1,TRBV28,TGTGCCAGCAGCACCGGGACTAGCGGGGTAGGAGAGCAGTTCTTC,CASSTGTSGVGEQFF
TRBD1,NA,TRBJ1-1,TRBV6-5,TGTGCCAGCAGGCCAGGGGGCACGAACACTGAAGCTTTCTTT,CASRPGGTNTEAFF
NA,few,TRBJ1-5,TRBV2,TGTGCCAGCAGTGAACAGGGTACGAGCAATCAGCCCCAGCATTTT,CASSEQGTSNQPQHF
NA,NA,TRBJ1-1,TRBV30,TGTGCCTGGAGGGGGGTTTTGACTGAAGCTTTCTTT,CAWRGVLTEAFF
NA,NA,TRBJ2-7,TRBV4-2,TGTGCCAGCAGCCAAGAGAGAACCTACGAGCAGTACTTC,CASSQERTYEQYF
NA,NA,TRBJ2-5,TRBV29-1,TGCAGCGTTAGGCCCCAAGGGTGGCGGCAACAAGAGACCCAGTACTTC,CSVRPQGWRQQETQYF
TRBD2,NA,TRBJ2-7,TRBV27,TGTGCCAGCAGTTTTTCCGCAGCGGGGATGTTGGGCGAGCAGTACTTC,CASSFSAAGMLGEQYF
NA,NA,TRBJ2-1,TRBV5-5,TGTGCCAGCAGCTTGGTGGCTGGCCACAATGAGCAGTTCTTC,CASSLVAGHNEQFF
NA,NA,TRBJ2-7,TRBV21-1,TGTGCCAGCACAGCACCGCCAGTTGTTTCCTACGAGCAGTACTTC,CASTAPPVVSYEQYF
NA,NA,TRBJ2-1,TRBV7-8,TGTGCCAGCAGCGCTTGGGATGAGCAGTTCTTC,CASSAWDEQFF
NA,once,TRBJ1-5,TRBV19,TGTGCCAGTAGTTTGGGGCCACCGGGCAATCAGCCCCAGCATTTT,CASSLGPPGNQPQHF
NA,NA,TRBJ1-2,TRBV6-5,TGTGCCAGCAGTTACTCCGGCACGGGGGCTATGGGCGGCTACACCTTC,CASSYSGTGAMGGYTF
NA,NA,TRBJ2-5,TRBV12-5,TGTGCTAGTGGTTTAAGGGGGCAAGAGACCCAGTACTTC,CASGLRGQETQYF
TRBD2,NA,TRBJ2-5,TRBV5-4,TGTGCCAGCAGCTTGAAGGCTAGCGGGGGGTCTCAAGAGACCCAGTACTTC,CASSLKASGGSQETQYF
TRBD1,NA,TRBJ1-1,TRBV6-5,TGTGCCAGCACCGGACAGGCTCCGGACACTGAAGCTTTCTTT,CASTGQAPDTEAFF
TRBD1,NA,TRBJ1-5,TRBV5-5,TGTGCCAGCAGCCCCGGGACAGGGGGCGGTCCCCAGCATTTT,CASSPGTGGGPQHF
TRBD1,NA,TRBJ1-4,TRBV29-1,TGCAGCGTAGGAGACCGACAGGGGTATGAAAAACTGTTTTTT,CSVGDRQGYEKLFF
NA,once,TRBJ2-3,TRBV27,TGTGCCAGCAGTTTATATCCCCCCCGGGAAACTTCTATAAGCACAGATACGCAGTATTTT,CASSLYPPRETSISTDTQYF
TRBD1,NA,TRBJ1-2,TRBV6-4,TGTGCCAGCAGATCCGGTCAGGGGGCGTCGGGCTACACCTTC,CASRSGQGASGYTF
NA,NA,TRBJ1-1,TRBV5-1,TGCGCCAGCAGCTTGGCCAACAGGGCGAACACTGAAGCTTTCTTT,CASSLANRANTEAFF
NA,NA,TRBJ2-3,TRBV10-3,TGTGCCATCACTGACAGCACAGATACGCAGTATTTT,CAITDSTDTQYF
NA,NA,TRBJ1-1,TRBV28,TGTGCCAGCAGGGCTAGGGGGAGGTGGACTGAAGCTTTCTTT,CASRARGRWTEAFF
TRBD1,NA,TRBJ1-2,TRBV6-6,TGTGCCAGCAGTTACGCCCGGGACAGGGGTAACTATGGCTACACCTTC,CASSYARDRGNYGYTF
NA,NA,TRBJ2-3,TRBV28,TGTGCTTCGGGGGGGACAGGAGAGTATTTT,CASGGTGEYF
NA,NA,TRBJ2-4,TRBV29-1,TGCAGCGTCCGTCTTAATTCCAAAAACATTCAGTACTTC,CSVRLNSKNIQYF
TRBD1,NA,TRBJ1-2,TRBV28,TGTGCCAGCAGTTTAGGCAGGGGGCCAGCTAACTATGGCTACACCTTC,CASSLGRGPANYGYTF
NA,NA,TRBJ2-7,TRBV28,TGTGCCAGCAGTCCTCTTTCGGGCCGCTCCTACGAGCAGTACTTC,CASSPLSGRSYEQYF
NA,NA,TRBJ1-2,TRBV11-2,TGTGCCAGCAGACAAGTGGGGGGCGAGGAGTATGGCTACACCTTC,CASRQVGGEEYGYTF
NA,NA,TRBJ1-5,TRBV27,TGTGCCAGCAGTTCCCAAGGAGGCAATCAGCCCCAGCATTTT,CASSSQGGNQPQHF
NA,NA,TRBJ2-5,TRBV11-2,TGTGCCAGCAGCTTAGAGAGTTTTACCCAGTACTTC,CASSLESFTQYF
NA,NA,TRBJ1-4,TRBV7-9,TGTGCCAGCAGCCCCGGGGCGGGTAATGAAAAACTGTTTTTT,CASSPGAGNEKLFF
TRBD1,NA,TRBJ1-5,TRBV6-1,TGTGCCAGCAGTCCCGACAGGGGCAATCAGCCCCAGCATTTT,CASSPDRGNQPQHF
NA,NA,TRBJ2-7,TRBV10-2,TGCGCCAGCAGTGACGGTCTCTACGAGCAGTACTTC,CASSDGLYEQYF